This T cell receptor (beta chain) was retrieved from a study of T-cell memory formation after mild COVID-19 (dated by TCRdb to about 2021). In terms of the full investigation: TCR sequence clusters from the two donors were found to be largely donor specific. The cohort was made up of two young adult volunteers, one female and one male, who were previously healthy. T-cell clones expanding and contracting after mild COVID-19 in a couple of donors were tracked by longitudinal TCRalpha and TCRbeta repertoire sequencing. Study-wide findings and limitations: The detection of some responding clones in pre-infection memory suggests that pre-existing cross-reactive memory T cells joined the SARS-CoV-2 response. Whether the second-wave clones peaking on day 37 were SARS-CoV-2 specific was not confirmed. Clones contracting from day 15 to 85 had balanced CD4/CD8 phenotypes, while a second wave expanding from day 15 to 37 was biased towards CD4+. Contracting CD4+ clones were found mainly in CM and EM memory subsets, while CD8+ clones were enriched in EMRA. The study covered only a couple of mild cases, and larger cohorts including severe cases with pre-infection samples were considered necessary.

The instrument was an Illumina NovaSeq 6000. cDNA libraries for TCRalpha and TCRbeta were prepared by 5'RACE using constant-segment primers, with sample barcodes and unique molecular identifiers added. Trizol reagent was used to extract RNA from every sample. Amplification of the libraries took two PCR steps, and the second step added a second sample barcode plus Illumina TruSeq adapters. Sequencing of the libraries was done on an Illumina NovaSeq, producing 2 x 150 bp paired-end reads. In the original analysis: The reads were demultiplexed and collapsed into UMI-guided consensus sequences using migec v1.2.7. Using mixcr v2.1.11, UMI consensuses were aligned to TRA and TRB V and J templates and then assembled into clonotypes. A clonotype was counted as expanded or contracted only when both edgeR and NoisET called the clonotype significant, with the noise models trained on biological replicates. edgeR calls used a false discovery rate-adjusted p below 0.01 and a log2 fold-change threshold of 1. As an exploratory analysis of dynamics, max-normalized trajectories of the 1000 most abundant clonotypes were examined with PCA combined with hierarchical clustering. Separately sequenced CD4+ and CD8+ repertoires were used to assign a CD4 or CD8 phenotype to each responding clone. Clones were called with MiXCR by TCRdb after fastp trimmed the public reads at Q25, and only in-frame beta chains were retained. Records with the same CDR3 protein are collapsed into one entry carrying the most frequent genes and DNA. These V and J calls derive from TCRdb rather than the authors' analysis. In all, the sample holds about 57,000 distinct CDR3 sequences, and 9% to 15% of those were seen once. The ten largest clonotypes hold under 25% of the sample.

Ficoll-Paque density gradient centrifugation was used to isolate PBMCs. As concerns this clonotype: The target of this receptor is not known. Base quality data are lacking; no much larger clone is found one base away.

This clonotype was sampled from a man between 18 and 29 years old who had mild COVID-19 (a few samples of this study predate the infection). The sample titles of this study are shuffled in the database, so cell type and time point are left out; the donor was told from shared clones. The sample comprised PBMCs or a T cell subset sorted from them (not recorded which).

The DNA sequence is as follows: TGTGCCATCAGCTTAAGCGGGGGAGACACAGATACGCAGTATTTT. This sequence encodes CAISLSGGDTDTQYF. In this chain, TRBV10-3 is recombined with TRBJ2-3; the central 8 bases match TRBD2. Taken from the germline V gene, the CDR1 and CDR2 loops are ENHRY and SYGVKD. The CDR3 has 15 amino acids, counting the end cysteine and phenylalanine. CDR3 DNA only is kept here, 45 bases in frame from base 1. Trimming leaves V shorter by 6 bases and J shorter by 2 bases, with the junction holding 7 bases beyond the gene matches.